This T cell receptor beta chain was observed in a study of T-cell reconstitution after alpha-beta-depleted transplantation in children. Notes on the study in general: Roughly two months post-transplant, alpha-beta T cells reportedly originated from several hundred graft clones that had expanded.

This clonotype was counted at least ten times. Antigen unknown. The TCRbeta library was prepared with unique molecular identifiers. TCRdb ran MiXCR on the PCR reads and lists one entry per CDR3 protein. The sample comprises around 670,000 distinct CDR3 sequences, around 14% of which are singletons, and approximately 0.8% rests with the top ten. Material: PBMCs, obtained before TCRalphabeta/CD19-depleted stem cell transplant. The TCR sequence derives from a girl aged 2 to 10 with congenital amegakaryocytic thrombocytopenia, due to receive a stem cell transplant.

The DNA of the CDR3 is TGCAGCGTTGAAGAAGTGTCGGAGGGAGATACGCAGTATTTT. It specifies CSVEEVSEGDTQYF. V is TRBV29-1 and J is TRBJ2-3; a possible D gene is TRBD2 (6 bases). V was trimmed by 0 bases and J by 5 bases, leaving 12 bases between them. CDR1 is SQVTM and CDR2 is ANQGSEA in the germline V gene. The CDR3 is 14 amino acids.